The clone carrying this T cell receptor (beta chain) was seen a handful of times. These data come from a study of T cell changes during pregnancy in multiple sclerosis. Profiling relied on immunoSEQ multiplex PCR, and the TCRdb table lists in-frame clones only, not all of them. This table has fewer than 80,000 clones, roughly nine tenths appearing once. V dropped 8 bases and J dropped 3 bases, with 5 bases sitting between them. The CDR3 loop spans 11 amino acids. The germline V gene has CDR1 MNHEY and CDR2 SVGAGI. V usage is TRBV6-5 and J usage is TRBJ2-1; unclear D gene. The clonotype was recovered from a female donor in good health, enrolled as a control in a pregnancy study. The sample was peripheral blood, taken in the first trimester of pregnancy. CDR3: CASQNYNEQFF. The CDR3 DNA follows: TGTGCCAGCCAGAACTACAATGAGCAGTTCTTC.